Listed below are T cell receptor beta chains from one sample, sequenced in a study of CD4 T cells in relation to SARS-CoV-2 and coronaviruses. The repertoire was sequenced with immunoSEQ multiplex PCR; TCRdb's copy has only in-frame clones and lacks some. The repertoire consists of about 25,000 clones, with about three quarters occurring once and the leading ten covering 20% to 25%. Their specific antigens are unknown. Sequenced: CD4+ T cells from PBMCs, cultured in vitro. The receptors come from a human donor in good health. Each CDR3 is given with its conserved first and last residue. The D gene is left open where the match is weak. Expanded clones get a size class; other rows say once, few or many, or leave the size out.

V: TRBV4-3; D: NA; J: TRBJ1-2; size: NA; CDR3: CASSQIHGQGQYGYTF; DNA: TGCGCCAGCAGCCAAATACACGGGCAGGGTCAGTATGGCTACACCTTC
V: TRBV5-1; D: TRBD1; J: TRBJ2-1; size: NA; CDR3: CASSLEISQGVYNEQFF; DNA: TGCGCCAGCAGCTTGGAGATATCGCAGGGGGTTTACAATGAGCAGTTCTTC
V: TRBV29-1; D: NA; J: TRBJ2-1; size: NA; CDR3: CSGSVLSYNEQFF; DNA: TGCAGCGGGTCTGTCCTCTCCTACAATGAGCAGTTCTTC
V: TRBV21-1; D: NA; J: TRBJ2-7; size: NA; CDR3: CASSTPGQWPFEQYF; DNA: TGTGCCAGCAGCACGCCGGGACAGTGGCCTTTTGAGCAGTACTTC
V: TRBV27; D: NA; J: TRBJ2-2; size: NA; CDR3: CANFPGLHTGELFF; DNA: TGTGCCAACTTCCCGGGACTTCACACCGGGGAGCTGTTTTTT
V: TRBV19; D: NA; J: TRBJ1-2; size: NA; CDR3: CASSIDRGSGYTF; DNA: TGTGCCAGTAGTATAGATCGAGGGAGTGGCTACACCTTC
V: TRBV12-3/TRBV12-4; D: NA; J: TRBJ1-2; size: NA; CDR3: CASSRLNYGYTF; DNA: TGTGCCAGCAGCAGGCTTAACTATGGCTACACCTTC
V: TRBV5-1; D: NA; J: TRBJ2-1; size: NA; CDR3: CASRSAHNEQFF; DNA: TGCGCCAGCAGAAGTGCGCACAATGAGCAGTTCTTC
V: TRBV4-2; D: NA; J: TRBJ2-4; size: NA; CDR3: CASSQVPRANIQYF; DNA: TGTGCCAGCAGCCAAGTCCCCCGAGCGAACATTCAGTACTTC
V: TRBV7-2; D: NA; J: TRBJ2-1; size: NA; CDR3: CASSLGEGPPRNEQFF; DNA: TGTGCCAGCAGCTTAGGGGAAGGGCCGCCGAGGAATGAGCAGTTCTTC
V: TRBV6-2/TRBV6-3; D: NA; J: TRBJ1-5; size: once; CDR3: CASSTQGNQPQHF; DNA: TGTGCCAGCAGTACACAGGGAAATCAGCCCCAGCATTTT
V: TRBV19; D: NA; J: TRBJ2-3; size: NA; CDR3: CASNRGLSTDTQYF; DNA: TGTGCCAGTAACAGGGGACTTAGCACAGATACGCAGTATTTT
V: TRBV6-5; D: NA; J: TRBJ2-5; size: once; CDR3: CASSYSPGRNQETQYF; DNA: TGTGCCAGCAGTTACTCTCCAGGGAGGAATCAAGAGACCCAGTACTTC
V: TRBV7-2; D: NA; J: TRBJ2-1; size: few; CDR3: CASSLAGSYWSSYNEQFF; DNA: TGTGCCAGCAGCTTAGCGGGCAGCTACTGGAGCTCCTACAATGAGCAGTTCTTC
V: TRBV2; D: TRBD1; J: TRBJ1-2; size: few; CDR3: CASQRDRVNYGYTF; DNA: TGTGCCAGCCAGAGGGACAGAGTCAACTATGGCTACACCTTC
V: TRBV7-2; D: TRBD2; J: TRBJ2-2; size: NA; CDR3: CASSLFASGGATGELFF; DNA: TGTGCCAGCAGCTTATTTGCTAGCGGGGGGGCGACCGGGGAGCTGTTTTTT
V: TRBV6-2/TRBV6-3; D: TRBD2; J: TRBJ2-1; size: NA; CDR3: CASSLSGGAYGEQFF; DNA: TGTGCCAGCAGTCTTAGCGGGGGGGCCTATGGTGAGCAGTTCTTC
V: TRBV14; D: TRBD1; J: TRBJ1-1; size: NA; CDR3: CASSQDRQGGAFF; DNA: TGTGCCAGCAGCCAAGATCGACAGGGGGGAGCTTTCTTT
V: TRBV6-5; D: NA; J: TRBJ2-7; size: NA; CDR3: CASRDRVTYEQYF; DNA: TGTGCCAGCAGAGACAGAGTAACCTACGAGCAGTACTTC
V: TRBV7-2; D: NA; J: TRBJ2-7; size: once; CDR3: CASSLAVTSGAGEQYF; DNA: TGTGCCAGCAGCTTAGCTGTTACTAGTGGGGCCGGCGAGCAGTACTTC
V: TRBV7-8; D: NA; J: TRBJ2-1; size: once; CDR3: CASSLWQGNYNEQFF; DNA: TGTGCCAGCAGCCTGTGGCAGGGGAACTACAATGAGCAGTTCTTC
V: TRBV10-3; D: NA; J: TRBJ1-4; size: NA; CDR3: CAIGDRIEKLFF; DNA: TGTGCCATCGGCGACAGGATTGAAAAACTGTTTTTT
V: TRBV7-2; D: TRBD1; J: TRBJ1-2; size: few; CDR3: CASSLGQIRGYTF; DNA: TGTGCCAGCAGCTTGGGACAGATTCGTGGCTACACCTTC
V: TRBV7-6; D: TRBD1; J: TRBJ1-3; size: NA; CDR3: CASKKGAGLTSGNTIYF; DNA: TGTGCCAGCAAAAAGGGGGCAGGGTTGACCTCTGGAAACACCATATATTTT
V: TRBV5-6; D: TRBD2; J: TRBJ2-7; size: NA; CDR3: CASSHMLAGGYEQYF; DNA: TGTGCCAGCAGCCACATGCTAGCGGGAGGATACGAGCAGTACTTC
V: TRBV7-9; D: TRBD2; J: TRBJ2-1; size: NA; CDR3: CASSYGTSGRVYEQFF; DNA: TGTGCCAGCAGCTACGGGACTAGCGGGAGAGTTTATGAGCAGTTCTTC
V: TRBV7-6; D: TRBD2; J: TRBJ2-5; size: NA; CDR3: CASSLLGTSGGQETQYF; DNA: TGTGCCAGCAGCTTATTAGGAACTAGCGGGGGACAAGAGACCCAGTACTTC
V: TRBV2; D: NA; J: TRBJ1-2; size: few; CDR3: CASRKGDGAWTF; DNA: TGTGCCAGCAGGAAGGGGGACGGCGCATGGACCTTC
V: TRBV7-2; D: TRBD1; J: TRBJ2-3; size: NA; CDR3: CASSIDRVGVTDTQYF; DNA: TGTGCCAGCAGCATCGACAGGGTAGGGGTCACAGATACGCAGTATTTT
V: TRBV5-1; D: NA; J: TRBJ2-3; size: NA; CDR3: CASSSIAASTDTQYF; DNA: TGCGCCAGCAGCTCCATAGCGGCTAGCACAGATACGCAGTATTTT
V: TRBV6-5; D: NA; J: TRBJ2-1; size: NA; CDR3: CASSSEGTSSYNEQFF; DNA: TGTGCCAGCAGTTCCGAAGGCACGAGCTCCTACAATGAGCAGTTCTTC
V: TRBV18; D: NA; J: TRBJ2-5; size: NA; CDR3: CASSPPSQETQYF; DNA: TGTGCCAGCTCACCACCTAGTCAAGAGACCCAGTACTTC
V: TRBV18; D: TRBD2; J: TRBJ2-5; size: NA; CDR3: CASSPLAGGTQETQYF; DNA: TGTGCCAGCTCACCACTAGCGGGGGGCACCCAAGAGACCCAGTACTTC
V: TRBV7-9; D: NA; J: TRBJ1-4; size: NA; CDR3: CASSLWGGDEKLFF; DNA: TGTGCCAGCAGCTTATGGGGGGGGGATGAAAAACTGTTTTTT
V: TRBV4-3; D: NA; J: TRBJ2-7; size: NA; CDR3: CASSPAGQLYEQYF; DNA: TGCGCCAGCAGCCCGGCGGGACAGTTATACGAGCAGTACTTC
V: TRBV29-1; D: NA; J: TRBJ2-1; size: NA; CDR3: CSAEGIMEKLNGEQFF; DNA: TGCAGCGCTGAGGGTATAATGGAGAAGCTCAACGGGGAGCAGTTCTTC
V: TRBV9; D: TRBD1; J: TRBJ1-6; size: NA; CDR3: CASSTLDRGESPLHF; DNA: TGTGCCAGCAGCACCCTGGACAGGGGCGAGTCACCCCTCCACTTT
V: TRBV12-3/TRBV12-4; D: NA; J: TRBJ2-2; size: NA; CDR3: CASSLTGTGELFF; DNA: TGTGCCAGCAGTCTGACGGGCACCGGGGAGCTGTTTTTT
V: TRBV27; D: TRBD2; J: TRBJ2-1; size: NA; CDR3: CASRPPGLAGGHSYNEQFF; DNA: TGTGCCAGCAGACCCCCGGGACTAGCGGGAGGTCACTCCTACAATGAGCAGTTCTTC
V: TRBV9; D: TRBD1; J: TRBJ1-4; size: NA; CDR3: CASSVRPGQGGEKLFF; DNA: TGTGCCAGCAGCGTGCGGCCGGGACAGGGTGGTGAAAAACTGTTTTTT
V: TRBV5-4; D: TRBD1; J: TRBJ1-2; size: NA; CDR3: CASSFRDSVPYGYTF; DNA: TGTGCCAGCAGCTTCCGGGACAGCGTTCCCTATGGCTACACCTTC
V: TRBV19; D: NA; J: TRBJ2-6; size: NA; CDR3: CATGGLTGANVLTF; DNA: TGTGCCACCGGTGGGTTAACTGGGGCCAACGTCCTGACTTTC
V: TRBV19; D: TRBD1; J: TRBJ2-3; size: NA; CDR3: CASTGQGARNTQYF; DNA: TGTGCCAGTACCGGCCAGGGGGCGCGAAATACGCAGTATTTT
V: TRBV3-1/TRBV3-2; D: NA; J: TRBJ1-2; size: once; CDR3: CASSQELARRNYGYTF; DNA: TGTGCCAGCAGCCAAGAATTGGCCAGGCGAAACTATGGCTACACCTTC
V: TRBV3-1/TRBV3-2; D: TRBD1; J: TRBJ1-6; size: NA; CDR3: CASSQGAGGNSPLHF; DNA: TGTGCCAGCAGCCAAGGGGCAGGGGGGAATTCACCCCTCCACTTT